What follows are 8 T cell receptor beta chains derived from one specimen sequenced in a study of T cells in Graves' hyperthyroidism and ophthalmopathy. There were TCR beta CDR3 regions amplified from RNA transcripts. The study used the HTBI primer set for a first-round RT-PCR of the TCR CDR3. TCRdb re-derived calls from the multiplex PCR reads in MiXCR, one entry per CDR3 protein. Here the sample spans about 260,000 distinct CDR3 sequences, about a sixth being singletons. Sequenced material: blood. These receptors were obtained from a woman aged 18-29 years with Graves' ophthalmopathy.

Comments on this clonotype: Given a much more abundant clone one base away, this may be a read error. The rearrangement links TRBV28 to TRBJ2-7, with 9 nucleotides matching TRBD2. There are 13 residues in the CDR3. With V trimmed by 9 bases and J by 4 bases, 7 bases remained unmatched. CDR1 and CDR2 from the germline V gene are MDHEN and SYDVKM. Here the CDR3 reads CASTTSGPYEQYF. The CDR3 DNA reads as TGTGCCAGTACCACTAGCGGGCCGTACGAGCAGTACTTC. The whole variable domain, remainder taken from reference TRBV28 and TRBJ2-7, is DVKVTQSSRYLVKRTGEKVFLECVQDMDHENMFWYRQDPGLGLRLIYFSYDVKMKEKGDIPEGYSVSREKKERFSLILESASTNQTSMYLCASTTSGPYEQYFGPGTRLTVT.

This clonotype was counted at least ten times. CDR3 nucleotides: TGTGCCAGCAGTTACTCTGGCGGGAAGTTGAATGAGCAGTTCTTC. Its protein product is CASSYSGGKLNEQFF. The chain links TRBV6-5 to TRBJ2-1, with D perhaps TRBD2 (6 bases). Trimming pared 0 bases from V and 7 bases from J, leaving 13 bases between. Germline V gene data show CDR1 as MNHEY and CDR2 as SVGAGI. CDR3 size: 15 residues.

The chain has TRBV19 and TRBJ1-1; TRBD1 might be the D (5 bases). The CDR3 runs 14 residues. Per germline, CDR1 LNHDA and CDR2 SQIVND (reference sequence). V gave up 1 base and J gave up 4 bases, with 10 bases separating them. CDR3 in amino acids: CASSIVGGGTEAFF. The CDR3 coding sequence is TGTGCCAGTAGTATAGTGGGGGGAGGCACTGAAGCTTTCTTT.

This clonotype was seen ten or more times. The V and J genes are TRBV5-1 and TRBJ2-7, with D unresolved. The V gene's germline CDR1 is SGHRS and CDR2 YFSETQ. Trimming stripped 0 bases from V and 6 bases from J, with 7 bases between. This CDR3 contains 12 residues. The CDR3 region is CASSLVGIEQYF. CDR3 DNA: TGCGCCAGCAGCTTGGTCGGAATCGAGCAGTACTTC.

At least ten counts were recorded for this clonotype. Given a much more abundant clone one base away, this may be a read error. This sequence joins TRBV18 and TRBJ2-5; D is undetermined. V gave up 2 bases and J gave up 4 bases, with 11 bases separating them. Germline V gives CDR1 KGHSH, CDR2 LQKENI. This CDR3 contains 14 residues. DNA for the CDR3: TGTGCCAGCTCACCAGGGAATGTTCGAGAGACCCAGTACTTC. It is translated as CASSPGNVRETQYF.

This clonotype has at least ten counts. The V and J genes are TRBV30 and TRBJ2-3; 9 nucleotides line up with TRBD1. Unmatched junction bases numbered 1, after V lost 2 bases and J lost 1 base. The CDR3 totals 14 residues. Germline V gene sequence: CDR1 GTSNPN, CDR2 SVGIG (reference sequence). CDR3 nucleotide sequence: TGTGCCTGGAGTACAGGGGGCGGCACAGATACGCAGTATTTT. Translated, it gives CAWSTGGGTDTQYF.

This clonotype was seen more than once but under ten times. The chain carries TRBV7-3 and TRBJ2-6; D might be TRBD1 (6 bases). The V end lost 1 base, the J end lost 4 bases, and 14 bases lay between the germline ends. The V gene's germline CDR1 is SGHTA and CDR2 FQGTGA. CDR3 size: 17 residues. CDR3 bases: TGTGCCAGCAGCTTAATGAGTAGGGGGTCCGGGGCCAACGTCCTGACTTTC. As protein: CASSLMSRGSGANVLTF.

This clonotype came up many times. The chain carries TRBV12-3 or TRBV12-4 and TRBJ2-5; tentatively, D is TRBD2 (5 bases). The CDR3 spans 13 residues. The ends were cut back, 7 bases at V and 7 bases at J, with 16 bases in the middle. The CDR3 nucleotides read TGTGCCAGCATTTCTGGAGAGGCGGGGACCCAGTACTTC. Protein sequence: CASISGEAGTQYF.